This section outlines one T cell receptor (beta chain) sequence together with its context. Its antigen is not identified. Each CDR3 protein gets one entry after TCRdb re-called the 5' RACE reads with MiXCR. The data hold about 190,000 distinct CDR3 sequences, with around 18% observed a single time. This entry belongs to a study of T-cell memory formation after mild COVID-19. Study results and limitations: Memory sampled before infection contained some responding clones, suggesting cross-reactive memory joined. The study found contracting CD4+ clones mainly in CM and EM and contracting CD8+ clones in EMRA.

Looked up from germline, CDR1 is DFQATT and CDR2 is SNEGSKA (reference sequence). The CDR3 totals 11 residues. What was sequenced was PBMCs or a T cell subset sorted from them (not recorded which). The source is an adult woman who had mild COVID-19 (a few samples of this study predate the infection). Cell type and time point are not known. V usage is TRBV20-1 and J usage is TRBJ2-1, with TRBD2 matching over 7 bases. The CDR3 is CSGGTYNEQFF. In DNA, the CDR3 is TGCAGCGGGGGGACTTACAATGAGCAGTTCTTC.